Below are 6 T cell receptor beta chains sequenced from a single sample in a study of T cell responses to AZD1222 COVID-19 vaccine. Repertoires were generated with immunoSEQ multiplex PCR, while TCRdb's copy carries only in-frame clones and drops some. Of about 88,000 clones listed, 92% are singletons. The specimen was peripheral blood, collected on day 0 of AZD1222 vaccination. The receptors were sampled from an adult in good health.

The chain is built from TRBV2 and TRBJ1-4, with 9 bases matching TRBD1. Germline CDR1 reads SNHLY; CDR2 reads FYNNEI. CDR3 length equals 11 residues. The V segment lost 6 bases and the J segment 12 bases; nucleotides outside the gene matches: 2. CDR3 nucleotide sequence: TGTGCCAGCAGGGGGGACAGGGAACTGTTTTTT. Its translation is CASRGDRELFF.

V is TRBV24-1 and J is TRBJ2-1; TRBD2 matches 10 bases. This CDR3 has 16 amino acids. V was pared by 4 bases and J by 4 bases, with 6 bases of the junction left unmatched. Germline-derived CDR1 and CDR2 are KGHDR and SFDVKD. The CDR3, as DNA: TGTGCCACCAGTGACCCGAGCGGGAGGGGATACAATGAGCAGTTCTTC. Translation: CATSDPSGRGYNEQFF.

V is TRBV30 and J is TRBJ1-3, with D possibly TRBD1 on 5 matching bases. The V end lost 1 base, the J end lost 1 base, and 14 bases lay between the germline ends. The CDR3 has 16 residues. Germline-derived CDR1 and CDR2 are GTSNPN and SVGIG (reference sequence). The CDR3 nucleotides read TGTGCCTGGAGTGACCCGACAGTTTCTTCTGGAAACACCATATATTTT. Its translation: CAWSDPTVSSGNTIYF.

The chain joins TRBV18 to TRBJ2-1; 8 bases agree with TRBD2. Germline loops: CDR1 KGHSH, CDR2 LQKENI. Trimming removed 1 base from V and 4 bases from J; junction bases left unmatched: 6. The length of the CDR3 is 16 residues. Here the CDR3 reads CASSPLAGQSYNEQFF. CDR3 bases: TGTGCCAGCTCACCACTAGCGGGGCAATCGTACAATGAGCAGTTCTTC. The complete variable domain, with remaining parts taken from reference TRBV18 and TRBJ2-1, reads NAGVMQNPRHLVRRRGQEARLRCSPMKGHSHVYWYRQLPEEGLKFMVYLQKENIIDESGMPKERFSAEFPKEGPSILRIQQVVRGDSAAYFCASSPLAGQSYNEQFFGPGTRLTVL.

CDR3 residues: CASSLAGTSGGGWDEQFF. CDR3 bases: TGTGCCAGCAGCTTAGCCGGGACTAGCGGGGGAGGCTGGGATGAGCAGTTCTTC. This sequence joins TRBV11-3 and TRBJ2-1, with TRBD2 matching 14 bases. Germline V gene sequence: CDR1 SGHNT, CDR2 YENEEA. V trimming: 1 base; J trimming: 8 bases; junction bases outside the gene matches: 10. The CDR3 extends over 18 amino acids. Combining the CDR3 with reference TRBV11-3 and TRBJ2-1 gives the whole variable domain EAGVVQSPRYKIIEKKQPVAFWCNPISGHNTLYWYLQNLGQGPELLIRYENEEAVDDSQLPKDRFSAERLKGVDSTLKIQPAELGDSAVYLCASSLAGTSGGGWDEQFFGPGTRLTVL.

The gene calls are TRBV1 and TRBJ1-5. TRBV1 is classified as a pseudogene. The CDR3 runs to 12 residues. The CDR3 sequence: CTNKKQREPQHF. Written as DNA, the CDR3 is TGCACCAACAAGAAACAAAGGGAGCCCCAGCATTTT.